This is a list of T cell receptor beta chains from one sample in a study of beta chain features in type 1 diabetes. The method was immunoSEQ multiplex PCR; TCRdb's version includes in-frame clones alone and lacks a portion of them. The table lists about 240,000 clones, roughly 13% of them singletons. Specimen: naive CD4+ T cells from blood. All receptors come from a man younger than 45 with type 1 diabetes. Each CDR3 is given with its conserved first and last residue. The D gene is left open where the match is weak. Size tells how often a clone was seen (once, few, many) or the class of an expanded clone, and some rows leave it out.

TRBV5-1	TRBJ2-4	14	TRBD1	.	CASSNGTGKNIQYF	TGCGCCAGCAGCAACGGGACAGGGAAAAACATTCAGTACTTC
TRBV18	TRBJ1-1	15	TRBD1	few	CASSASGTGGTEAFF	TGTGCCAGCTCAGCCTCCGGGACAGGGGGCACTGAAGCTTTCTTT
TRBV5-1	TRBJ2-5	15	.	.	CASSRPEAIQETQYF	TGCGCCAGCAGCCGCCCGGAGGCTATCCAAGAGACCCAGTACTTC
TRBV7-9	TRBJ1-6	16	TRBD1	few	CASSLGDSSYNSPLHF	TGTGCCAGCAGCTTAGGGGACAGCTCCTATAATTCACCCCTCCACTTT
TRBV15	TRBJ1-1	16	.	.	CATSRDLASPNTEAFF	TGTGCCACCAGCAGAGATCTGGCTTCACCTAACACTGAAGCTTTCTTT
TRBV7-9	TRBJ2-1	15	TRBD2	.	CASSLGLAGVYEQFF	TGTGCCAGCAGCTTGGGACTAGCGGGAGTCTATGAGCAGTTCTTC
TRBV9	TRBJ2-5	17	TRBD2	few	CASSVGTSGGNLETQYF	TGTGCCAGCAGCGTGGGGACTAGCGGGGGGAACCTGGAGACCCAGTACTTC
TRBV27	TRBJ2-2	16	TRBD2	.	CASSFSLRLAAGELFF	TGTGCCAGCAGTTTCAGCTTGAGACTAGCGGCCGGGGAGCTGTTTTTT
TRBV6-5	TRBJ1-5	14	TRBD1	few	CASSGTGRNQPQHF	TGTGCCAGCAGTGGGACAGGGCGTAATCAGCCCCAGCATTTT
TRBV30	TRBJ2-7	13	.	few	CAWSGQGYHEQYF	TGTGCCTGGAGTGGTCAGGGATACCACGAGCAGTACTTC
TRBV2	TRBJ2-5	11	.	.	CASSERGAQYF	TGTGCCAGCAGTGAAAGAGGAGCCCAGTACTTC
TRBV5-1	TRBJ2-1	13	.	few	CASHREGYNEQFF	TGCGCCAGCCATCGGGAAGGATACAATGAGCAGTTCTTC
TRBV7-9	TRBJ2-2	16	.	.	CASSPLDRQNTGELFF	TGTGCCAGCAGCCCCCTTGACAGGCAGAACACCGGGGAGCTGTTTTTT
TRBV29-1	TRBJ2-2	13	.	.	CSVGGVNTGELFF	TGCAGCGTTGGAGGAGTGAACACCGGGGAGCTGTTTTTT
TRBV7-9	TRBJ2-1	15	TRBD2	few	CASSQLAGGYNEQFF	TGTGCCAGCAGTCAACTAGCGGGAGGTTACAATGAGCAGTTCTTC
TRBV6-1	TRBJ1-5	13	.	.	CASSEQGNQPQHF	TGTGCCAGCAGTGAGCAGGGTAATCAGCCCCAGCATTTT
TRBV7-9	TRBJ2-7	14	.	few	CASSLVVTPHEQYF	TGTGCCAGCAGCTTAGTGGTGACACCCCACGAGCAGTACTTC
TRBV11-2	TRBJ1-3	14	.	.	CASSSNRAGNTIYF	TGTGCCAGCAGCTCAAACAGGGCAGGAAACACCATATATTTT
TRBV18	TRBJ2-3	14	.	.	CASSPQPDRRGQYF	TGTGCCAGCTCCCCTCAGCCCGATCGAAGGGGGCAGTATTTT
TRBV9	TRBJ1-2	14	TRBD1	.	CASSAGQGFGGYTF	TGTGCCAGCAGCGCCGGACAGGGTTTTGGTGGCTACACCTTC
TRBV4-2	TRBJ2-1	18	TRBD2	few	CASSQDSLGGRTYNEQFF	TGTGCCAGCAGCCAAGATAGTCTGGGCGGGAGGACCTACAATGAGCAGTTCTTC
TRBV30	TRBJ1-5	13	TRBD1	few	CAWSTGGDQPQHF	TGTGCCTGGAGTACAGGGGGAGATCAGCCCCAGCATTTT
TRBV5-1	TRBJ2-7	17	TRBD2	.	CASSSPLAGGRSYEQYF	TGCGCCAGCAGCTCGCCCCTGGCGGGGGGCCGTTCCTACGAGCAGTACTTC
TRBV5-1	TRBJ2-2	15	TRBD2	few	CASSISGVNTGELFF	TGCGCCAGTTCCATTAGCGGGGTGAACACCGGGGAGCTGTTTTTT
TRBV29-1	TRBJ1-5	13	.	few	CSVADGDNQPQHF	TGCAGCGTTGCTGACGGGGACAATCAGCCCCAGCATTTT